This entry describes one T cell receptor beta chain. CDR1 and CDR2 (germline): SGHRS, YFSETQ. V shed 0 bases, J shed 7 bases, and the junction held 3 bases outside the gene matches. The CDR3 sequence is 15 residues long. The record originates from a study of cytomegalovirus exposure and HLA in healthy donors. Data came from immunoSEQ multiplex PCR; TCRdb stores just in-frame clones and leaves some out. The sample comprises about 64,000 clones, roughly 90% of which are singletons, and over 1.5% rests with the top ten. The source material was PBMCs. This TCR was sampled from a woman under 30 in good health and CMV-seronegative. The rearrangement uses TRBV5-1 and TRBJ2-1; 11 nucleotides match TRBD2. CDR3 amino acids: CASSLVAGGINEQFF. The CDR3 nucleotides are TGCGCCAGCAGCTTGGTAGCGGGAGGGATAAATGAGCAGTTCTTC.